Shown below are 23 T cell receptor beta chains from a single sample sequenced in a study of vaccination and CD4 T cells after COVID-19. The Oncomine TCR Beta short-read assay was applied to DNA of cultured CD4+ T cells. TCRdb redid the calling of the PCR reads with MiXCR, one entry per CDR3 protein. In the table there are 20,000 to 25,000 distinct CDR3 sequences, about 39% of which are singletons. Treatment specified: roughly 10-day PBMC culture with coronavirus spike peptide pools or control peptides (ViraFEST assay). The antigens for these receptors are not known. Material: CD4+ T cells from blood, cultured in vitro, obtained before SARS-CoV-2 vaccination. The receptors were gathered from a human donor who had recovered from COVID-19.

The genes are TRBV19 and TRBJ2-6; 7 nucleotides align to TRBD1. The junction had 13 bases not matched to a gene; V was cut back by 5 bases and J by 0 bases. CDR1 and CDR2 (germline): LNHDA, SQIVND (reference sequence). CDR3 length equals 19 residues. This CDR3 is CASSLRPGQVSSGANVLTF. As DNA, the CDR3 is TGTGCCAGTAGTCTTCGGCCAGGACAGGTCAGCTCTGGGGCCAACGTCCTGACTTTC. The full variable domain, with the rest looked up from reference TRBV19 and TRBJ2-6, is DGGITQSPKYLFRKEGQNVTLSCEQNLNHDAMYWYRQDPGQGLRLIYYSQIVNDFQKGDIAEGYSVSREKKESFPLTVTSAQKNPTAFYLCASSLRPGQVSSGANVLTFGAGSRLTVL.

This clonotype was seen only a few times. The chain links TRBV28 to TRBJ1-2; 7 nucleotides match TRBD1. CDR1 and CDR2 from the germline V gene are MDHEN and SYDVKM. Losses at the gene ends were 11 bases for V and 7 bases for J; bases not matched to a gene: 19. This CDR3 is 15 amino acids long. The CDR3 sequence is CAVRDSAIPLVGYTF. The CDR3 DNA is TGTGCCGTCCGGGACAGCGCTATTCCCTTAGTTGGCTACACCTTC.

The chain combines TRBV5-5 with TRBJ1-6, with D maybe TRBD1 (5 bases). This CDR3 has 16 amino acids. Trimming stripped 1 base from V and 0 bases from J, with 8 bases between. The germline CDR1 and CDR2 sequences are SGHKS and YYEKEE (reference sequence). The CDR3 sequence: CASSLYRFSYNSPLHF. CDR3 coding DNA: TGTGCCAGCAGCTTGTACAGGTTCTCCTATAATTCACCCCTCCACTTT.

There are a few counts of this clonotype. The chain joins TRBV6-2 or TRBV6-3 to TRBJ2-1; tentative D call: TRBD2 (5 bases). TRBJ2-5 matches the DNA end more closely, so the J call is doubtful. CDR1 MNHEY and CDR2 SVGEGT come from the germline V gene. The CDR3 extends over 12 amino acids. CDR3 loop: CASSFGGLTQYF. The DNA of the CDR3 is TGTGCCAGCAGTTTTGGAGGTCTAACCCAGTACTTC.

The chain joins TRBV6-5 to TRBJ1-5, with 9 bases that match TRBD1. The CDR3 loop spans 16 amino acids. The germline CDR1 and CDR2 sequences are MNHEY and SVGAGI. V trimming: 2 bases; J trimming: 7 bases; junction bases outside the gene matches: 9. The CDR3 sequence: CASSYQPGDRGQPQHF. CDR3 in DNA: TGTGCCAGCAGTTACCAACCCGGCGACAGGGGGCAGCCCCAGCATTTT.

This clonotype appeared a few times. V gene TRBV6-5 combines with J gene TRBJ1-2; TRBD1 is a possible D gene (6 bases). Between the trimmed V and J ends, which lost 2 bases and 2 bases, there was a span of 12 bases. The CDR3 contains 15 residues. The germline V gene has CDR1 MNHEY and CDR2 SVGAGI. CDR3 sequence reads: CASSYMDRANYGYTF. Here the CDR3 DNA reads TGTGCCAGCAGTTACATGGACAGAGCAAACTATGGCTACACCTTC.

The rearrangement links TRBV2 to TRBJ2-5; weak D call: TRBD1 (7 bases). Trimming stripped 8 bases from V and 3 bases from J, with 16 bases between. The CDR3 is 14 residues long. Germline CDR1 reads SNHLY; CDR2 reads FYNNEI. The CDR3, as DNA: TGTGCCAGCCAGCGGACCAGGGGGGAAGAGACCCAGTACTTC. It encodes CASQRTRGEETQYF.

The V and J genes are TRBV6-1 and TRBJ2-1; perhaps D is TRBD1 or TRBD2 (5 bases each). V was trimmed by 5 bases and J by 6 bases, leaving 14 bases between them. Germline V CDR1 and CDR2: MNHNS, SASEGT. The CDR3 runs to 14 residues. Here the CDR3 reads CASSIGDRGNEQFF. The DNA for the CDR3 is TGTGCCAGCAGTATAGGGGACCGAGGCAATGAGCAGTTCTTC.

The CDR3 reads CASSPPAQGGRYGYTF. The CDR3 DNA reads as TGCGCCAGCAGTCCCCCCGCGCAGGGCGGGAGATATGGCTACACCTTC. The V call is TRBV4-3, the J call TRBJ1-2, with D perhaps matching TRBD1 (5 bases). Germline-derived CDR1 and CDR2 are LGHNA and YSLEER. The ends were cut back, 6 bases at V and 5 bases at J, with 22 bases in the middle. The CDR3 sequence is 16 residues long.

The CDR3 sequence is CASSERARTHRFAQYF. The CDR3 nucleotides read TGTGCCAGCAGTGAACGGGCAAGAACCCACAGATTTGCGCAGTATTTT. The rearrangement links TRBV2 to TRBJ2-3; the D is unclear. Trimming took off 2 bases at V and 10 bases at J, with 22 bases between the two ends. CDR1 is SNHLY and CDR2 is FYNNEI in the germline V gene. The CDR3 runs to 16 residues.

In this sample, this clonotype turned up a few times. The chain joins TRBV6-5 to TRBJ1-5; no reliable D call. V lost 0 bases and J lost 0, with 6 bases in between. The CDR3 consists of 15 residues. The V gene's germline CDR1 is MNHEY and CDR2 SVGAGI. The CDR3 spells CASSYSFGSNQPQHF. The CDR3 DNA follows: TGTGCCAGCAGTTACTCGTTCGGTAGCAATCAGCCCCAGCATTTT.

A single count supports this clonotype. The V and J genes are TRBV20-1 and TRBJ2-3; the match to TRBD2 covers 8 bases. The CDR3 extends over 13 amino acids. Germline V gene lookup returns CDR1 DFQATT and CDR2 SNEGSKA (reference sequence). Losses at the gene ends were 7 bases for V and 5 bases for J; bases not matched to a gene: 8. CDR3 region: CSVLVAGRDTQYF. The CDR3 nucleotides read TGCAGTGTGTTGGTAGCGGGGCGAGATACGCAGTATTTT.

The chain uses TRBV20-1 and TRBJ1-3; D remains ambiguous. This CDR3 region has 14 residues. V lost 1 base, J lost 0 bases, and 7 bases lay in between. The germline V gene has CDR1 DFQATT and CDR2 SNEGSKA (reference sequence). The CDR3 nucleotides read TGCAGTGCTAGAGTGGCCGGCTCTGGAAACACCATATATTTT. Translation gives CSARVAGSGNTIYF.

The J gene is TRBJ1-2, the V gene TRBV6-4; the D gene is possibly TRBD1 (5 bases). Deletions cut 6 bases from V and 5 bases from J, with 13 bases between. This CDR3 region has 13 residues. Germline-derived CDR1 and CDR2 are MRHNA and SNTAGT. The CDR3 DNA sequence: TGTGCCAGCAGCCCGGGACGGGGATATGGCTACACCTTC. Protein product: CASSPGRGYGYTF.

The chain recombines TRBV2 with TRBJ1-2; D unclear. This CDR3 is built from 13 residues. The germline V gene encodes CDR1 SNHLY and CDR2 FYNNEI. The germline V and J ends were trimmed by 6 bases and 4 bases, with 12 bases remaining between them. The DNA of the CDR3 is TGTGCCAGCAGGACCGATTCCCTCTATGGCTACACCTTC. This sequence encodes CASRTDSLYGYTF.

Only a few counts were recorded for this clonotype. The rearrangement uses TRBV20-1 and TRBJ1-5; 8 positions agree with TRBD1. The J segment lost 2 bases and the V segment lost 5 bases, leaving 11 bases of the junction unmatched. Per the germline V gene, CDR1 is DFQATT and CDR2 is SNEGSKA (reference sequence). This CDR3 comprises 16 residues. CDR3 loop: CSALNTQGGGNQPQHF. CDR3 in DNA: TGCAGTGCTTTGAATACACAGGGGGGGGGCAATCAGCCCCAGCATTTT.

In this sample, this clonotype turned up a few times. J is TRBJ1-1 and V is TRBV7-3; D may be TRBD1 (6 bases). Trimming pared 6 bases from V and 0 bases from J, leaving 11 bases between. This CDR3 has 14 amino acids. Germline V lookup: CDR1 SGHTA, CDR2 FQGTGA. DNA for the CDR3: TGTGCCAGCAGAGAGGGGGATTTGAACACTGAAGCTTTCTTT. It codes for CASREGDLNTEAFF.

The chain is built from TRBV6-1 and TRBJ1-5, with D perhaps matching TRBD1 (5 bases). Germline V lookup: CDR1 MNHNS, CDR2 SASEGT. The ends were cut back, 1 base at V and 7 bases at J, with 26 bases in the middle. CDR3 length equals 19 residues. CDR3 amino acids: CASSEVRFRGGWGRQPQHF. Written as DNA, the CDR3 is TGTGCCAGCAGTGAAGTGAGGTTTAGGGGAGGTTGGGGGAGGCAGCCCCAGCATTTT.

The rearrangement links TRBV12-3 or TRBV12-4 to TRBJ1-6; no definite D call. Trimming left V 10 bases short and J 0 bases short, with 13 bases between. The CDR3 covers 15 residues. CDR3 in amino acids: CAISRSGSYNSPLHF. The CDR3 bases are TGTGCCATCTCAAGGTCGGGCTCCTATAATTCACCCCTCCACTTT.

The chain carries TRBV6-2 or TRBV6-3 and TRBJ2-7; D unresolved. The CDR3 extends over 12 amino acids. Germline values: CDR1 MNHEY, CDR2 SVGEGT. V was cut by 1 base and J by 3 bases, with 4 bases left in between. This chain's CDR3 is CASSYWSYEQYF. CDR3 DNA: TGTGCCAGCAGTTACTGGAGCTACGAGCAGTACTTC.

The chain employs TRBV27 and TRBJ1-2; 9 bases map to TRBD1. This CDR3 comprises 15 residues. J was trimmed by 8 bases and V by 6 bases; bases with no gene match: 13. Per germline, CDR1 MNHEY and CDR2 SMNVEV (reference sequence). The DNA of the CDR3 is TGTGCCAGCAGAGAAACGGGACAGGGATTGAAGGGCTACACCTTC. Its protein is CASRETGQGLKGYTF.

The gene calls are TRBV7-3 and TRBJ2-7; maybe TRBD2 (5 bases). CDR1 is SGHTA, CDR2 FQGTGA, per germline. The CDR3 runs 13 residues. Trimming left V 5 bases short and J 6 bases short, with 14 bases between. The CDR3, as DNA: TGTGCCAGCAGCCCAGCCGGGAACGGCGAGCAGTACTTC. Translating it yields CASSPAGNGEQYF.

The chain employs TRBV10-3 and TRBJ2-5; D uncertain. Germline V gives CDR1 ENHRY, CDR2 SYGVKD. The CDR3 is 13 residues long. Trimming removed 8 bases at V and 1 base at J, with 11 bases between. DNA of the CDR3: TGTGCCATCGGGGAAGACATCCAAGAGACCCAGTACTTC. This translates into CAIGEDIQETQYF.